This T cell receptor beta chain is from a study of cytomegalovirus exposure and HLA in healthy donors. Regarding the study as a whole: Per published reports, the classifier diagnosed cytomegalovirus status with high specificity and sensitivity.

The PCR contained 60 Vbeta and 13 Jbeta primers. Profiling relied on immunoSEQ multiplex PCR, and the TCRdb table lists in-frame clones only, not all of them. The sample consists of some 97,000 clones, 70% to 80% of them appearing once. About this clone itself: Its antigen is not known.

The CDR3 contains 17 residues. V was pared by 5 bases and J by 5 bases, with 24 bases between. Germline CDR1 and CDR2: LNHDA and SQIVND (reference sequence). The chain couples TRBV19 to TRBJ2-5; the D gene is possibly TRBD2 (7 bases). This receptor was obtained from a woman aged 18 to 35 in good health and CMV-seropositive. Source material: PBMCs. CDR3 region: CASSPYGRGTPMETQYF. CDR3 nucleotides: TGTGCCAGTAGTCCCTACGGGCGGGGGACACCGATGGAGACCCAGTACTTC.